This entry lists 19 T cell receptor beta chains sequenced from one sample in a study of Graves' ophthalmopathy and Graves' hyperthyroidism. RNA transcripts were the source from which TCR beta CDR3 regions were amplified. HTBI-primed first-round RT-PCR preceded second-round multiplex PCR. TCRdb fed the multiplex PCR reads into MiXCR, producing one record per CDR3 protein. The sample lists roughly 380,000 distinct CDR3 sequences, 15% to 19% occurring once. The sequencing sample was made of peripheral blood. The receptors stem from a woman under 30 with stable Graves' hyperthyroidism.

A few counts support this clonotype. The chain uses TRBV13 and TRBJ1-1, with D unresolved. The length of the CDR3 is 14 residues. Germline V gene sequence: CDR1 PRHDT, CDR2 FYEKMQ (reference sequence). V gave up 8 bases and J gave up 7 bases, with 20 bases separating them. The CDR3 loop reads CASVRSVPLVEAFF. Written as DNA, the CDR3 is TGTGCCAGCGTCCGGAGCGTCCCACTTGTTGAAGCTTTCTTT.

This clonotype was seen many times. This chain joins TRBV12-3 or TRBV12-4 and TRBJ2-2, with unresolved D. V lost 5 bases, J lost 4 bases, and 11 bases lay in between. This CDR3 is 14 amino acids long. The CDR3 sequence: CASSPPGVTGELFF. CDR3 DNA: TGTGCCAGCAGTCCTCCCGGTGTCACCGGGGAGCTGTTTTTT.

This clonotype was detected many times. The gene calls are TRBV6-2 or TRBV6-3 and TRBJ2-5; TRBD2 is a possible D gene (7 bases). The germline V and J ends were trimmed by 5 bases and 5 bases, with 15 bases remaining between them. From germline, CDR1 is MNHEY and CDR2 SVGEGT. The CDR3 spans 14 residues. The CDR3 coding sequence is TGTGCCAGCAGTCTAGGGGGGGCGCGGGAGACCCAGTACTTC. It translates to CASSLGGARETQYF.

This clonotype was seen repeatedly, ten times or more. This chain links TRBV7-8 with TRBJ1-1; unclear D gene. Germline lookup yields CDR1 SGHVS and CDR2 FQNEAQ. This CDR3 is 14 amino acids long. The V end lost 2 bases, the J end lost 1 base, and 8 bases lay between the germline ends. The CDR3 DNA is TGTGCCAGCAGCTTATTGCCGGGGAACACTGAAGCTTTCTTT. Amino acid sequence: CASSLLPGNTEAFF. Full variable domain (remainder filled in from reference TRBV7-8 and TRBJ1-1): GAGVSQSPRYKVAKRGQDVALRCDPISGHVSLFWYQQALGQGPEFLTYFQNEAQLDKSGLPSDRFFAERPEGSVSTLKIQRTQQEDSAVYLCASSLLPGNTEAFFGQGTRLTVV.

This clonotype was seen ten or more times. The chain carries TRBV7-8 and TRBJ2-5; D uncertain. Germline CDR1 is SGHVS and CDR2 is FQNEAQ. The V end lost 1 base, the J end lost 4 bases, and 13 bases lay between the germline ends. CDR3 size: 15 residues. The CDR3 DNA reads as TGTGCCAGCAGCTTAGTGATGGTAATAGCAGAGACCCAGTACTTC. It encodes CASSLVMVIAETQYF.

This clonotype came up many times. The V and J genes are TRBV6-1 and TRBJ1-6, with D tentatively TRBD1 (5 bases). Germline CDR1 reads MNHNS; CDR2 reads SASEGT. Trimming removed 7 bases from V and 3 bases from J, with 13 bases in between. The CDR3 loop spans 15 amino acids. DNA for the CDR3: TGTGCCAGCACTGGGGAAGGGGACTATAATTCACCCCTCCACTTT. Translating gives CASTGEGDYNSPLHF.

The table lists this clonotype with many counts. V and J are TRBV6-1 and TRBJ1-2; 7 nucleotides line up with TRBD1. J gave up 4 bases and V 8 bases, and 4 bases lay outside the gene matches. This CDR3 contains 12 residues. Germline V gives CDR1 MNHNS, CDR2 SASEGT. CDR3 DNA sequence: TGTGCCAGCCGGGGACAGCTCTATGGCTACACCTTC. Translating it yields CASRGQLYGYTF.

At least ten counts were recorded for this clonotype. The genes are TRBV19 and TRBJ1-2, with a possible D match to TRBD1 (5 bases). CDR3 size: 10 residues. V lost 9 bases to trimming and J lost 5 bases, with 7 bases between them. Germline V gene sequence: CDR1 LNHDA, CDR2 SQIVND (reference sequence). The CDR3: CASGTYGYTF. CDR3 coding DNA: TGTGCCAGCGGGACGTATGGCTACACCTTC.

This clonotype was counted many times. V gene TRBV12-3 or TRBV12-4 combines with J gene TRBJ1-1; D may be TRBD1 (5 bases). This CDR3 comprises 11 residues. Deletions cut 4 bases from V and 8 bases from J, with 8 bases between. CDR3 in DNA: TGTGCCAGCAGTTCCAGGGCGGAAGCTTTCTTT. Protein sequence: CASSSRAEAFF.

This clonotype was recorded at least ten times. J is TRBJ1-2 and V is TRBV19; 7 positions match TRBD1. J lost 2 bases, V lost 10 bases, and 10 bases had no gene match. This CDR3 has 14 amino acids. Germline V lookup: CDR1 LNHDA, CDR2 SQIVND (reference sequence). In nucleotides, the CDR3 is TGTGCCACCGACTCCGGGACAGAAAACTATGGCTACACCTTC. The encoded protein is CATDSGTENYGYTF.

This clonotype was seen repeatedly, ten times or more. The chain joins TRBV20-1 to TRBJ1-1, with a weak D call TRBD1 (5 bases). The CDR3 loop spans 11 amino acids. Germline CDR1 reads DFQATT; CDR2 reads SNEGSKA (reference sequence). This CDR3 reads CSAWGDTEAFF. In DNA, the CDR3 is TGCAGCGCGTGGGGGGACACTGAAGCTTTCTTT.

In its sample, this clonotype was seen many times. The chain couples TRBV28 to TRBJ2-7, with 9 positions matching TRBD1. Germline V CDR1 and CDR2: MDHEN, SYDVKM. The junction had 1 base not matched to a gene; V was cut back by 2 bases and J by 5 bases. The CDR3 spans 13 residues. CDR3 nucleotides: TGTGCCAGCAGTTTAGGGGACAGGGACGAGCAGTACTTC. It is translated as CASSLGDRDEQYF.

This clonotype was counted many times. This chain connects TRBV6-5 to TRBJ2-5; 11 bases line up with TRBD1. CDR1 and CDR2 (germline): MNHEY, SVGAGI. Unmatched junction bases numbered 5, after V lost 2 bases and J lost 9 bases. The CDR3 has 14 amino acids. In DNA, the CDR3 is TGTGCCAGCAGTTACCCTGGGACAGGGGGTTCCCAGTACTTC. Protein sequence: CASSYPGTGGSQYF.

This clonotype came up many times. CDR3 coding DNA: TGCAGTGCTAGAGGGCGATTTAAGGACTACGAGCAGTACTTC. Translation: CSARGRFKDYEQYF. The chain has TRBV20-1 and TRBJ2-7; D gene uncertain. The CDR3 is 14 residues long. The V end lost 1 base, the J end lost 3 bases, and 13 bases lay between the germline ends. The germline gives CDR1 DFQATT, CDR2 SNEGSKA (reference sequence).

The chain links TRBV7-3 to TRBJ2-2; 8 bases are a match to TRBD2. Losses at the gene ends were 10 bases for V and 6 bases for J; bases not matched to a gene: 10. Germline CDR1 reads SGHTA; CDR2 reads FQGTGA. The CDR3 has 14 amino acids. The CDR3 loop is CATTPGGPAGELFF. The CDR3 bases are TGTGCCACTACCCCGGGGGGGCCCGCCGGGGAGCTGTTTTTT. The variable domain in full, completed from reference TRBV7-3 and TRBJ2-2, reads GAGVSQTPSNKVTEKGKYVELRCDPISGHTALYWYRQSLGQGPEFLIYFQGTGAADDSGLPNDRFFAVRPEGSVSTLKIQRTERGDSAVYLCATTPGGPAGELFFGEGSRLTVL.

Only a few counts were recorded for this clonotype. V gene TRBV7-9 combines with J gene TRBJ2-2, with D perhaps given as TRBD1 or TRBD2 (5 bases each). CDR1 is SEHNR and CDR2 is FQNEAQ in the germline V gene (reference sequence). Trimming left V 10 bases short and J 5 bases short, with 14 bases between. The CDR3 extends over 13 amino acids. The CDR3 DNA follows: TGTGCCATCATACTAGGGGTAACCGGGGAGCTGTTTTTT. This translates into CAIILGVTGELFF. Drawing the rest from reference TRBV7-9 and TRBJ2-2, the complete variable domain is DTGVSQNPRHKITKRGQNVTFRCDPISEHNRLYWYRQTLGQGPEFLTYFQNEAQLEKSRLLSDRFSAERPKGSFSTLEIQRTEQGDSAMYLCAIILGVTGELFFGEGSRLTVL.

In its sample, this clonotype was seen a few times. A much larger clone lies one base from this, so it may be a read error. V usage is TRBV6-2 or TRBV6-3 and J usage is TRBJ2-5; 9 bases are shared with TRBD2. CDR3 length equals 15 residues. The J segment lost 4 bases and the V segment lost 7 bases, leaving 10 bases of the junction unmatched. CDR1 is MNHEY and CDR2 is SVGEGT in the germline V gene. The CDR3 is CASTPMAGGAETQYF. DNA for the CDR3: TGTGCCAGCACCCCCATGGCGGGGGGGGCAGAGACCCAGTACTTC.

This clonotype came up a few times. The chain uses TRBV27 and TRBJ2-7, with D possibly TRBD2 on 5 matching bases. The CDR3 consists of 14 residues. Germline assignment: CDR1 MNHEY and CDR2 SMNVEV (reference sequence). V lost 3 bases and J lost 2, with 11 bases in between. The CDR3 sequence: CASSFARGTYEQYF. The CDR3 nucleotides are TGTGCCAGCAGTTTTGCTAGAGGGACCTACGAGCAGTACTTC.

This clonotype has ten or more counts. This chain connects TRBV25-1 to TRBJ1-2; 8 positions agree with TRBD1. CDR1 is MGHDK, CDR2 SYGVNS, per germline. V shed 2 bases, J shed 8 bases, and the junction held 4 bases outside the gene matches. The CDR3 totals 13 residues. CDR3 sequence (DNA): TGTGCCAGCAGTGAAGCAGGGGGCGGAGGCTACACCTTC. Translating gives CASSEAGGGGYTF.